The 4 T cell receptor beta chains below come from one sample, sequenced in a study of cytomegalovirus exposure and HLA in healthy donors. The PCR contained 60 Vbeta and 13 Jbeta primers. Data came from immunoSEQ multiplex PCR; TCRdb stores just in-frame clones and leaves some out. In the table there are 160,000 or so clones, 70% to 85% of which are singletons. Sequencing was done on a sample of PBMCs. These receptors originate from a man aged 45-65 years in good health and CMV-seropositive.

The rearrangement links TRBV5-5 to TRBJ2-7; 7 positions match TRBD1. CDR3 length: 14 amino acids. The trim removed 4 bases at V and 3 bases at J, leaving 7 bases unmatched. The germline V gene has CDR1 SGHKS and CDR2 YYEKEE (reference sequence). CDR3 loop: CASSPGQTFYEQYF. CDR3 coding DNA: TGTGCCAGCAGCCCGGGACAGACATTCTACGAGCAGTACTTC.

The chain has TRBV6-1 and TRBJ2-1; 8 bases are a match to TRBD1. This CDR3 comprises 13 residues. J was trimmed by 4 bases and V by 6 bases; bases with no gene match: 2. The germline V gene encodes CDR1 MNHNS and CDR2 SASEGT. The CDR3 DNA reads as TGTGCCAGCAGGGGGACAGGTTACAATGAGCAGTTCTTC. This codes for CASRGTGYNEQFF.

This chain connects TRBV7-9 to TRBJ1-2; 8 bases line up with TRBD1. Germline V gene data show CDR1 as SEHNR and CDR2 as FQNEAQ (reference sequence). This CDR3 has 15 amino acids. The ends lost 1 base at V and 6 bases at J; junction bases unmatched: 7. CDR3: CASSLGTAGGDGYTF. In DNA form, the CDR3 reads TGTGCCAGCAGCTTAGGAACGGCAGGGGGCGATGGCTACACCTTC.

The chain links TRBV19 to TRBJ2-5; 10 bases map to TRBD1. The V gene end was trimmed by 5 bases and the J gene end by 5 bases; junction bases not matched to a gene: 8. Germline CDR1 LNHDA, CDR2 SQIVND (reference sequence). The CDR3 totals 15 residues. The DNA for the CDR3 is TGTGCCAGTAGTCCGCGGACAGGGGGGTTTGAGACCCAGTACTTC. Encoded protein: CASSPRTGGFETQYF.